This TCR beta chain is drawn from a study of cytomegalovirus exposure and HLA in healthy donors. Trimming left V 0 bases short and J 4 bases short, with 18 bases between. From germline, CDR1 is ENHRY and CDR2 SYGVKD. The CDR3 covers 17 residues. In the PCR, 60 Vbeta and 13 Jbeta primers were used. Sequencing was performed with immunoSEQ multiplex PCR; in TCRdb, only in-frame clones are kept and a portion is missing. The table lists 120,000 to 150,000 clones, around 86% of them singletons. With respect to this clone: Its cognate antigen is unknown.

Study-wide points: TCR beta chain V- and J-gene trimming was linked, in a later analysis, to a missense variant in DCLRE1C. Sequencing had likely introduced a cluster of highly shared sequence variants as an artifact. Later work found most CMV-associated TCR beta chains apparently HLA-restricted. Rates of TCR association differed by HLA locus in a later analysis, with DRB1 highest and HLA-C lowest.

The chain couples TRBV10-3 to TRBJ1-1; TRBD1 might be the D (6 bases). Material: PBMCs. The sequence derives from a woman younger than 45 in good health and CMV-seronegative. This CDR3 reads CAISESTAGLTGTEAFF. The CDR3 DNA is TGTGCCATCAGTGAGTCGACAGCTGGGCTGACAGGCACTGAAGCTTTCTTT.